The 4 T cell receptor beta chains given below trace back to one sample, sequenced in a study of T cell changes during pregnancy in multiple sclerosis. Using immunoSEQ multiplex PCR, the repertoire was profiled, and TCRdb retains in-frame clones only, with some absent. The sample comprises about 48,000 clones, 85% to 95% of which are singletons, and roughly 0.5% rests with the top ten. Source: CD4+ T cells from peripheral blood mononuclear cells, taken in the first trimester of pregnancy. These receptors were taken from a female donor with multiple sclerosis, enrolled in a pregnancy study.

This chain links TRBV5-8 with TRBJ2-1, with TRBD2 matching 7 bases. V was clipped by 6 bases and J by 2 bases; unmatched bases: 8. Germline lookup yields CDR1 SGHTS and CDR2 YDEGEE. This CDR3 is built from 15 residues. CDR3 in DNA: TGTGCCAGCATCAAAGCGGGGAAAACCTACAATGAGCAGTTCTTC. This encodes CASIKAGKTYNEQFF.

Only one count was recorded for this clone. The J gene is TRBJ1-5, the V gene TRBV5-8; D not certain. V was cut by 5 bases and J by 0 bases, with 21 bases left in between. Germline-derived CDR1 and CDR2 are SGHTS and YDEGEE. This CDR3 has 18 amino acids. For the CDR3, the DNA is TGTGCCAGCAGGGTCACCCCGGGAGACCTTTATAGCAATCAGCCCCAGCATTTT. Encoded protein: CASRVTPGDLYSNQPQHF.

The chain joins TRBV5-4 to TRBJ1-2; 12 positions agree with TRBD1. The CDR3 runs 18 residues. Germline V gene lookup returns CDR1 SGHNT and CDR2 YYREEE (reference sequence). V lost 3 bases, J lost 8 bases, and 17 bases stayed unmatched. The CDR3 sequence: CASSSPGTGGRRSGGYTF. The CDR3 DNA sequence: TGTGCCAGCAGCTCGCCCGGGACAGGGGGCAGGAGGAGCGGGGGCTACACCTTC.

The DNA of the CDR3 is TGTGCCAGCACCGTGGGTCTAGACAGGGGACGGAAGACTTTCTTT. This codes for CASTVGLDRGRKTFF. The V gene is TRBV2, the J gene TRBJ1-1; 8 positions match TRBD1. The junction had 19 bases not matched to a gene; V was cut back by 7 bases and J by 12 bases. The germline V gene has CDR1 SNHLY and CDR2 FYNNEI. This CDR3 is built from 15 residues.